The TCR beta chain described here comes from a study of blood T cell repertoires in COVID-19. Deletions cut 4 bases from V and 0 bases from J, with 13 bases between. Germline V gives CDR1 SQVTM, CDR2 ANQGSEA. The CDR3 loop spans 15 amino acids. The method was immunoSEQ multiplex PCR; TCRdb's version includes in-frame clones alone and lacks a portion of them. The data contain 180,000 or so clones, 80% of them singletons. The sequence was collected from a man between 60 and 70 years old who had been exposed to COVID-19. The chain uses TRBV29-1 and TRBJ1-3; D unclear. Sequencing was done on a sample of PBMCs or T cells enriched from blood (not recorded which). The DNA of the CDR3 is TGCAGCGTTGGTGTAGGAGCCCACTCTGGAAACACCATATATTTT. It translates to CSVGVGAHSGNTIYF.